A single sample gave rise to the 20 T cell receptor beta chains below, sequenced in a study of shared clonotypes between healthy human individuals. Libraries were prepared by immunoSEQ multiplex PCR; TCRdb keeps only in-frame clonotypes and omits some of them. The data show under 2,000,000 clones, approximately 94% seen once. The naive CD8 subset, CD45RO-negative cells positively selected for CCR7, excluded terminally differentiated effector memory CD45RA+ cells. The sequenced sample was naive CD8+ T cells sorted from blood. These receptors all come from a man aged 18 to 29 in good health.

V gene TRBV10-2 combines with J gene TRBJ2-2, with 9 bases lining up with TRBD1. The CDR3 loop spans 15 amino acids. J gave up 5 bases and V 0 bases, and 1 base lay outside the gene matches. CDR1 is WSHSY and CDR2 is SAAADI in the germline V gene. The CDR3 spells CASSESTGGTGELFF. CDR3 sequence (DNA): TGCGCCAGCAGTGAGTCGACAGGGGGAACCGGGGAGCTGTTTTTT.

As concerns this clone: The same CDR3 can be traced to other DNA sequences in this sample. The V gene is TRBV2, the J gene TRBJ2-3; D unresolved. Trimming cost V 4 bases and J 4 bases, with 9 bases left between them. Germline lookup yields CDR1 SNHLY and CDR2 FYNNEI. This CDR3 has 13 amino acids. The CDR3 sequence: CASSGGNPDTQYF. The DNA for the CDR3 is TGTGCCAGCAGTGGGGGTAACCCAGATACGCAGTATTTT.

This chain uses TRBV6-1 with TRBJ2-3; 10 bases map to TRBD2. Per the germline V gene, CDR1 is MNHNS and CDR2 is SASEGT. V lost 0 bases and J lost 0; bases outside the gene matches: 3. The CDR3 extends over 17 amino acids. The CDR3 DNA sequence: TGTGCCAGCAGTGAAGCCATACTAGCGGGGAGCACAGATACGCAGTATTTT. This gives the protein CASSEAILAGSTDTQYF.

About this clone itself: One junction end does not reproduce the germline sequence, and a read error may be involved. The V gene is TRBV2, the J gene TRBJ2-5; 7 bases align to TRBD1. Per germline, CDR1 SNHLY and CDR2 FYNNEI. The CDR3 covers 14 residues. DNA of the CDR3: TGTGCCAGCATTGAAGACAGGGCACGAGAGACCCAGTACTTC. Protein sequence: CASIEDRARETQYF.

This chain joins TRBV5-6 and TRBJ1-2, with no clear D. This CDR3 contains 19 residues. In germline, CDR1 is SGHDT, CDR2 YYEEEE. The germline V and J ends were trimmed by 0 bases and 0 bases, with 21 bases remaining between them. CDR3 protein: CASSLASDPRGRANYGYTF. CDR3 DNA sequence: TGTGCCAGCAGCTTGGCTTCGGACCCTCGAGGGCGTGCTAACTATGGCTACACCTTC.

J is TRBJ2-5 and V is TRBV7-6; possibly TRBD2 for D (6 bases). Germline V gene sequence: CDR1 SGHVS, CDR2 FNYEAQ. With 1 base removed from V and 2 bases from J, the gap between germline ends came to 11 bases. The CDR3 consists of 15 residues. The CDR3 is CASSLEASVQETQYF. CDR3 sequence (DNA): TGTGCCAGCAGCTTAGAGGCTAGCGTACAAGAGACCCAGTACTTC.

Concerning this clone: This same CDR3 is encoded by further DNA sequences in the sample. The chain uses TRBV6-5 and TRBJ2-7; 8 bases fit TRBD2. The J segment lost 5 bases and the V segment lost 3 bases, leaving 3 bases of the junction unmatched. The CDR3 totals 13 residues. The germline CDR1 and CDR2 sequences are MNHEY and SVGAGI. The CDR3: CASSYFGGDEQYF. The CDR3 DNA follows: TGTGCCAGCAGTTATTTCGGGGGGGACGAGCAGTACTTC.

In DNA form, the CDR3 reads TGTGCCAGCAGCTTACGACTAGAAGATACGCAGTATTTT. This encodes CASSLRLEDTQYF. V and J are TRBV7-9 and TRBJ2-3, with D perhaps matching TRBD2 (6 bases). Trimming took 2 bases from V and 5 from J, leaving 8 bases between them. Germline V gene data show CDR1 as SEHNR and CDR2 as FQNEAQ (reference sequence). This CDR3 has 13 residues.

This sequence joins TRBV5-6 and TRBJ1-5, with TRBD1 matching 9 bases. The trim removed 4 bases at V and 3 bases at J, leaving 8 bases unmatched. The germline V gene has CDR1 SGHDT and CDR2 YYEEEE. The length of the CDR3 is 16 residues. The CDR3 DNA reads as TGTGCCAGCAGCGCAGCGACAGGGGGAATCAATCAGCCCCAGCATTTT. Its translation: CASSAATGGINQPQHF. Based on the CDR3 plus reference TRBV5-6 and TRBJ1-5, the full variable domain is DAGVTQSPTHLIKTRGQQVTLRCSPKSGHDTVSWYQQALGQGPQFIFQYYEEEERQRGNFPDRFSGHQFPNYSSELNVNALLLGDSALYLCASSAATGGINQPQHFGDGTRLSIL.

V and J are TRBV6-5 and TRBJ1-4, with 9 positions matching TRBD1. The CDR3 consists of 15 residues. Unmatched junction bases numbered 6, after V lost 2 bases and J lost 8 bases. Germline CDR1 MNHEY, CDR2 SVGAGI. The CDR3 region has the DNA TGTGCCAGCAGTTACGCGGGGACAGGGCGAGAAAAACTGTTTTTT. This translates into CASSYAGTGREKLFF.

This rearrangement joins TRBV13 to TRBJ2-5, with 7 bases lining up with TRBD2. There are 14 residues in the CDR3. V trimming: 6 bases; J trimming: 5 bases; junction bases outside the gene matches: 9. Per the germline V gene, CDR1 is PRHDT and CDR2 is FYEKMQ (reference sequence). This CDR3 is CASSSPAGVETQYF. CDR3 in DNA: TGTGCCAGCAGTTCTCCCGCGGGAGTGGAGACCCAGTACTTC.

Worth noting for this clone: The sample carries other DNA sequences with the same CDR3. The chain uses TRBV5-6 and TRBJ2-1; D ambiguous. V lost 0 bases to trimming and J lost 5 bases, with 6 bases between them. This CDR3 comprises 13 residues. The V gene's germline CDR1 is SGHDT and CDR2 YYEEEE. The CDR3 here is CASSLVADNEQFF. CDR3 in DNA: TGTGCCAGCAGCTTGGTGGCGGACAATGAGCAGTTCTTC.

The chain recombines TRBV7-9 with TRBJ2-2, with D perhaps TRBD1 or TRBD2 (6 bases each). Trimming took 1 base from V and 4 from J, leaving 13 bases between them. CDR1 is SEHNR and CDR2 is FQNEAQ in the germline V gene (reference sequence). The CDR3 totals 16 residues. This CDR3 is CASSLERGESTGELFF. The CDR3 bases are TGTGCCAGCAGCTTAGAAAGGGGGGAAAGCACCGGGGAGCTGTTTTTT. Supplemented by reference TRBV7-9 and TRBJ2-2, the full variable domain reads DTGVSQNPRHKITKRGQNVTFRCDPISEHNRLYWYRQTLGQGPEFLTYFQNEAQLEKSRLLSDRFSAERPKGSFSTLEIQRTEQGDSAMYLCASSLERGESTGELFFGEGSRLTVL.

The rearrangement links TRBV29-1 to TRBJ2-1; D is perhaps TRBD2 (6 bases). V lost 6 bases and J 1 base, leaving 10 bases between the germline ends. Germline CDR1 and CDR2: SQVTM and ANQGSEA. CDR3 size: 13 residues. The CDR3 sequence is CSVGSGSYNEQFF. CDR3 bases: TGCAGCGTCGGCAGCGGGTCCTACAATGAGCAGTTCTTC.

This chain joins TRBV6-1 and TRBJ2-6; a possible D gene is TRBD2 (5 bases). The V end was cut by 4 bases, the J end by 0 bases, with 13 bases between. In germline, CDR1 is MNHNS, CDR2 SASEGT. The CDR3 contains 17 residues. The CDR3 nucleotides are TGTGCCAGCAGTGTCACAGACGCGGGCTCTGGGGCCAACGTCCTGACTTTC. Translated, it gives CASSVTDAGSGANVLTF.

The rearrangement joins TRBV28 to TRBJ1-1; 9 bases agree with TRBD1. The CDR3 runs 13 residues. V was clipped by 3 bases and J by 4 bases; unmatched bases: 0. The V gene's germline CDR1 is MDHEN and CDR2 SYDVKM. The CDR3, as DNA: TGTGCCAGCAGTTTGGGACAGGGCACTGAAGCTTTCTTT. Protein sequence: CASSLGQGTEAFF. Full variable domain (outside the CDR3, taken from reference TRBV28 and TRBJ1-1): DVKVTQSSRYLVKRTGEKVFLECVQDMDHENMFWYRQDPGLGLRLIYFSYDVKMKEKGDIPEGYSVSREKKERFSLILESASTNQTSMYLCASSLGQGTEAFFGQGTRLTVV.

The genes are TRBV27 and TRBJ2-3; the match to TRBD2 covers 7 bases. The germline V gene has CDR1 MNHEY and CDR2 SMNVEV (reference sequence). The CDR3 sequence is 16 residues long. With 2 bases clipped from V and 6 bases from J, the junction kept 11 bases outside the gene matches. The CDR3, as DNA: TGTGCCAGCAGTTTAGGGGGAGGGGCTGAGGAGGATACGCAGTATTTT. It specifies CASSLGGGAEEDTQYF.

This clone was found once. This rearrangement joins TRBV13 to TRBJ2-2; D is perhaps TRBD2 (6 bases). Trimming removed 4 bases at V and 0 bases at J, with 12 bases between. The CDR3 totals 16 residues. Looked up from germline, CDR1 is PRHDT and CDR2 is FYEKMQ (reference sequence). The CDR3 is CASSSWDSPNTGELFF. In DNA, the CDR3 is TGTGCCAGCAGCTCCTGGGACTCCCCGAACACCGGGGAGCTGTTTTTT.

With respect to this clone: This specimen includes other DNA sequences encoding the same CDR3. The chain employs TRBV7-9 and TRBJ1-4; a possible D gene is TRBD1 (6 bases). Germline-derived CDR1 and CDR2 are SEHNR and FQNEAQ (reference sequence). The CDR3 totals 16 residues. Trimming pared 4 bases from V and 5 bases from J, leaving 17 bases between. CDR3 protein: CASSSTGQGQNEKLFF. The CDR3 region has the DNA TGTGCCAGCAGCTCTACTGGGCAGGGGCAAAATGAAAAACTGTTTTTT.

The chain carries TRBV7-9 and TRBJ2-7, with 7 bases identical to TRBD2. V lost 4 bases and J lost 0; bases outside the gene matches: 9. The CDR3 has 16 residues. In germline, CDR1 is SEHNR, CDR2 FQNEAQ (reference sequence). CDR3 sequence (DNA): TGTGCCAGCAGCTGGAATCTAGCGGTCCCCTCCTACGAGCAGTACTTC. It is translated as CASSWNLAVPSYEQYF.